Listed here is a single T cell receptor (beta chain). Antigen unknown. Other DNA sequences within the sample encode an identical CDR3. Nashville, Tennessee was home to all donors, each a Caucasian adult. CD45RA+ naive and CD45RA-negative memory subsets were separated from CD4+ cells. J was trimmed by 7 bases and V by 1 base; bases with no gene match: 1. The length of the CDR3 is 13 residues. Germline CDR1 and CDR2: SGHRS and YFSETQ. This record comes from a study of shared clonotypes between healthy human individuals. Study conclusions and caveats: Despite large depth, sorted-subset datasets appeared incompletely sequenced.

Original methodology: ImmunoSEQ output held junction-only sequences without quality scores, so filtering differed. The table came from immunoSEQ multiplex PCR; TCRdb's copy has only in-frame clones and leaves some out. The D gene and trimming were derived from the DNA, and the V and J assignments and clone size from that table. This sample carries roughly 1,000,000 clones, approximately 78% of them seen once, and the ten largest clones take approximately 0.5%. The gene calls are TRBV5-1 and TRBJ1-3, with 8 bases fitting TRBD1. Sequenced: memory CD4+ T cells from PBMCs. This sample's subset: CD45RA-negative fraction. This sequence was found in a man in his late teens or twenties in good health. Some clones in this sample may be carry-over from other donors' samples. CDR3 in amino acids: CASSLTGGNTIYF. The CDR3, as DNA: TGCGCCAGCAGCTTGACAGGGGGGAACACCATATATTTT.